A single sample is the source of the 14 T cell receptor beta chains below, sequenced in a study of blood T cell repertoires in COVID-19. The repertoire was sequenced with immunoSEQ multiplex PCR; TCRdb's copy has only in-frame clones and lacks some. This sample carries more than 70,000 clones, 80% to 90% of them seen once, and the ten largest clones take approximately 8.9%. The specimen sequenced was peripheral blood. Receptors originate from a man aged 45-65 years with acute or convalescent COVID-19.

The chain is built from TRBV7-9 and TRBJ2-3, with D unclear. Trimming removed 5 bases from V and 6 bases from J, with 6 bases in between. Germline values: CDR1 SEHNR, CDR2 FQNEAQ (reference sequence). The CDR3 loop spans 11 amino acids. CDR3 bases: TGTGCCAGCAGCCCGAGGGATACGCAGTATTTT. It codes for CASSPRDTQYF.

The gene calls are TRBV5-1 and TRBJ1-2; 9 bases match TRBD1. Germline V CDR1 and CDR2: SGHRS, YFSETQ. The CDR3 contains 16 residues. The V and J ends lost 2 bases and 8 bases, in that order; junction bases with no gene match: 13. CDR3 loop: CASSFITGGPGAGYTF. The CDR3 DNA is TGCGCCAGCAGCTTTATTACAGGGGGCCCCGGGGCGGGCTACACCTTC.

The chain combines TRBV11-2 with TRBJ1-1, with D possibly TRBD1 on 5 matching bases. V lost 1 base and J 4 bases, leaving 10 bases between the germline ends. The CDR3 contains 14 residues. Per germline, CDR1 SGHAT and CDR2 FQNNGV. The CDR3 loop is CASSLVRRGTEAFF. CDR3 coding DNA: TGTGCCAGCAGCTTAGTGAGAAGGGGCACTGAAGCTTTCTTT. Filled out from reference TRBV11-2 and TRBJ1-1, the complete variable domain reads EAGVAQSPRYKIIEKRQSVAFWCNPISGHATLYWYQQILGQGPKLLIQFQNNGVVDDSQLPKDRFSAERLKGVDSTLKIQPAKLEDSAVYLCASSLVRRGTEAFFGQGTRLTVV.

The chain joins TRBV7-8 to TRBJ1-3; the match to TRBD1 covers 8 bases. The CDR3 sequence is 19 residues long. V shed 4 bases and J 1 base; nucleotides not matched to a gene: 15. Germline lookup yields CDR1 SGHVS and CDR2 FQNEAQ. The CDR3 DNA reads TGTGCCAGCAGCTCCCGGGACAGGTCTCCGGCGACATCTGGAAACACCATATATTTT. Protein: CASSSRDRSPATSGNTIYF.

The chain uses TRBV6-5 and TRBJ2-7; 8 positions agree with TRBD1. The ends lost 7 bases at V and 5 bases at J; junction bases unmatched: 4. Looked up from germline, CDR1 is MNHEY and CDR2 is SVGAGI. The CDR3 length is 12 residues. This CDR3 reads CASKQGANEQYV. CDR3 sequence (DNA): TGTGCCAGCAAGCAGGGGGCAAACGAGCAGTACGTC.

This sequence joins TRBV28 and TRBJ1-1; TRBD1 is a possible D gene (6 bases). Germline lookup yields CDR1 MDHEN and CDR2 SYDVKM. Trimming stripped 5 bases from V and 0 bases from J, with 22 bases between. The CDR3 sequence is 18 residues long. CDR3 loop: CASSTDHRERPMNTEAFF. The CDR3 DNA reads TGTGCCAGCAGTACTGACCACAGGGAGCGACCTATGAACACTGAAGCTTTCTTT.

The V call is TRBV7-9, the J call TRBJ1-4, with TRBD1 matching over 8 bases. The germline V gene has CDR1 SEHNR and CDR2 FQNEAQ (reference sequence). Unmatched junction bases numbered 8, after V lost 4 bases and J lost 4 bases. The CDR3 consists of 16 residues. CDR3 in amino acids: CASSSPAGGDNEKLFF. As DNA, the CDR3 is TGTGCCAGCAGCTCGCCCGCAGGGGGCGATAATGAAAAACTGTTTTTT.

The chain combines TRBV5-1 with TRBJ1-3, with 7 bases identical to TRBD1. CDR1 and CDR2 from the germline V gene are SGHRS and YFSETQ. The V segment lost 0 bases and the J segment 4 bases; nucleotides outside the gene matches: 4. The CDR3 sequence is 15 residues long. In nucleotides, the CDR3 is TGCGCCAGCAGCTTGGCCTCAGGGGGAGGAAACACCATATATTTT. The encoded protein is CASSLASGGGNTIYF.

In this sample, this clone turned up once. The rearrangement uses TRBV5-6 and TRBJ2-1, with TRBD2 matching over 7 bases. After removal of 0 bases from V and 4 bases from J, the junction contained 4 bases not matched to a gene. CDR1 SGHDT and CDR2 YYEEEE come from the germline V gene. This CDR3 is 15 amino acids long. CDR3 in amino acids: CASSLVRGGYNEQFF. The CDR3 DNA follows: TGTGCCAGCAGCTTGGTTCGCGGGGGATACAATGAGCAGTTCTTC.

The chain couples TRBV11-2 to TRBJ2-1; tentative D call: TRBD2 (7 bases). There are 14 residues in the CDR3. Trimming removed 5 bases from V and 6 bases from J, with 14 bases in between. Germline V gives CDR1 SGHAT, CDR2 FQNNGV. The CDR3 DNA follows: TGTGCCAGCAGCCTAGGGGGGGGCGTCAATGAGCAGTTCTTC. Amino acids: CASSLGGGVNEQFF. The full variable domain, completed using reference TRBV11-2 and TRBJ2-1, is EAGVAQSPRYKIIEKRQSVAFWCNPISGHATLYWYQQILGQGPKLLIQFQNNGVVDDSQLPKDRFSAERLKGVDSTLKIQPAKLEDSAVYLCASSLGGGVNEQFFGPGTRLTVL.

CDR3 coding DNA: TGCGCCAGCAGCCTCATGGCGGACTCTGGAAACACCATATATTTT. It specifies CASSLMADSGNTIYF. The chain joins TRBV5-1 to TRBJ1-3; D ambiguous. This CDR3 contains 15 residues. V shed 4 bases and J shed 0 bases, with 11 bases lying between them. Per germline, CDR1 SGHRS and CDR2 YFSETQ.

V gene TRBV5-4 combines with J gene TRBJ2-5; possible D gene TRBD2, 5 bases. Per the germline V gene, CDR1 is SGHNT and CDR2 is YYREEE (reference sequence). CDR3 length equals 15 residues. The germline V and J ends were trimmed by 0 bases and 2 bases, with 11 bases remaining between them. DNA of the CDR3: TGTGCCAGCAGCTTGGGGTCTAGCCTACAAGAGACCCAGTACTTC. Translation: CASSLGSSLQETQYF.

This chain joins TRBV6-5 and TRBJ1-6; 8 bases align to TRBD1. The CDR3 contains 14 residues. The V segment lost 8 bases and the J segment 9 bases; nucleotides outside the gene matches: 9. From germline, CDR1 is MNHEY and CDR2 SVGAGI. The DNA of the CDR3 is TGTGCCAGCCGAGCAGGGGGCTGGTCTTCACCCCTCCACTTT. This sequence encodes CASRAGGWSSPLHF.

V usage is TRBV28 and J usage is TRBJ1-1, with 8 bases that match TRBD1. The junction had 3 bases not matched to a gene; V was cut back by 3 bases and J by 0 bases. The CDR3 loop spans 15 amino acids. CDR1 is MDHEN, CDR2 SYDVKM, per germline. DNA of the CDR3: TGTGCCAGCAGTTTCCGGACAGGGATGAACACTGAAGCTTTCTTT. It yields the protein CASSFRTGMNTEAFF.